These T cell receptor beta chains were read from a single sample in a study of blood T cell repertoires in COVID-19. The assay was immunoSEQ multiplex PCR, and TCRdb's table has in-frame clones only and misses some. This sample has approximately 430,000 clones, with roughly 89% found just once. The sequenced sample consisted of peripheral blood. The receptors were sampled from a young woman with active or convalescent COVID-19. CDR3s include the opening cysteine and the closing phenylalanine or tryptophan. D genes are given only for firm matches. Expanded clones get a size class; other rows say once, few or many, or leave the size out.

clone size	D gene	V gene	J gene	CDR3 DNA	CDR3 protein
.	.	TRBV29-1	TRBJ1-2	TGCAGCGTCGAATCGGGTGGCTATGGCTACACCTTC	CSVESGGYGYTF
.	.	TRBV2	TRBJ2-1	TGTGCCAGCACTTATGACAATGAGCAGTTCTTC	CASTYDNEQFF
few	.	TRBV5-1	TRBJ2-5	TGCGCCAGCAGCCCGAGTGCAGGGGCGCAAGAGACCCAGTACTTC	CASSPSAGAQETQYF
.	TRBD2	TRBV7-9	TRBJ2-1	TGTGCCAGCAGCCGGACTAGCGGGACGTTCTCCTACAATGAGCAGTTCTTC	CASSRTSGTFSYNEQFF
.	.	TRBV6-1	TRBJ1-1	TGTGCCAGCAGTGAAATTAGGGGCAGCATGAACACTGAAGCTTTCTTT	CASSEIRGSMNTEAFF
.	.	TRBV12-3/TRBV12-4	TRBJ1-5	TGTGCCAGCAGTCTCTCGAGTTCTCAGCCCCAGCATTTT	CASSLSSSQPQHF
few	TRBD1	TRBV7-2	TRBJ1-5	TGTGCCAGCAGCCCTGGAGGGGGCAGTCAGCCCCAGCATTTT	CASSPGGGSQPQHF
.	TRBD2	TRBV7-9	TRBJ2-7	TGTGCCAGCAGCCCATTTCCGGGCCTAGCGGTCGGGCAGTACTTC	CASSPFPGLAVGQYF
.	TRBD1	TRBV5-1	TRBJ1-6	TGCGCCAGCAGCTCGCTGACCACGGGACAGGGGAATTCACCCCTCCACTTT	CASSSLTTGQGNSPLHF
.	TRBD2	TRBV13	TRBJ2-5	TGTGCCAGCAGCTTAGGACTAGCGGCCTTTGAGGCCCAGTACTTC	CASSLGLAAFEAQYF
.	.	TRBV28	TRBJ1-2	TGTGCCAGCAGTTTGGGGCATAACTATGGCTACACCTTC	CASSLGHNYGYTF
.	.	TRBV4-1	TRBJ2-7	TGCGCCAGCAGCCAAGGGCAGGGGATCAACGAGCAGTACTTC	CASSQGQGINEQYF
.	.	TRBV4-2	TRBJ1-1	TGTGCCAGCAGCCAATCCAGGGGTATGACTGAAGCTTTCTTT	CASSQSRGMTEAFF
.	.	TRBV5-1	TRBJ1-4	TGCGCCAGCAGCTTGTCTGGGGGCGACGGGGAAAAACTGTTTTTT	CASSLSGGDGEKLFF
.	TRBD1	TRBV11-1	TRBJ2-1	TGTGCCAGCAGATCGACAGGGTCCTACAATGAGCAGTTCTTC	CASRSTGSYNEQFF
.	TRBD1	TRBV5-1	TRBJ1-2	TGCGCCAGCAGCTTGGAACAGGGGTATGGCTACACCTTC	CASSLEQGYGYTF
.	TRBD1	TRBV6-6	TRBJ1-1	TGTGCCAGCAGTTACTCATCAGGGGGCAAGAACACTGAAGCTTTCTTT	CASSYSSGGKNTEAFF
.	TRBD1	TRBV27	TRBJ2-2	TGTGCCAGCAGCTTCAATTCCGGGACAGGGTACACCGGGGAGCTGTTTTTT	CASSFNSGTGYTGELFF
.	TRBD1	TRBV7-9	TRBJ1-2	TGTGCCAGCAGCTCCGAGTACAGGGGAACTAACTATGGCTACACCTTC	CASSSEYRGTNYGYTF
.	TRBD1	TRBV6-5	TRBJ2-1	TGTGCCAGCAGCCCCGGCCAGGGGGACTACAATGAGCAGTTCTTC	CASSPGQGDYNEQFF
.	.	TRBV2	TRBJ1-5	TGTGCCAGCAGTGGGTCGGGACAAATCAATCAGCCCCAGCATTTT	CASSGSGQINQPQHF
.	TRBD1	TRBV28	TRBJ2-7	TGTGCCAGCAGTTACTTATCATTCGACGCATCCGACAGGGTGGATTCCTACGAGCAGTACTTC	CASSYLSFDASDRVDSYEQYF
.	TRBD1	TRBV29-1	TRBJ1-2	TGCAGCGTAGGGCCGACAGGGGGCGCGCACTATGGCTACACCTTC	CSVGPTGGAHYGYTF
.	.	TRBV27	TRBJ2-1	TGTGCCAGCAGTTTAGGTTTACAGTACAATGAGCAGTTCTTC	CASSLGLQYNEQFF
once	TRBD1	TRBV14	TRBJ1-6	TGTGCCAGCAGCCAGCAGGGACAGATGAGCTCCTATAATTCACCCCTCCACTTT	CASSQQGQMSSYNSPLHF
.	TRBD1	TRBV10-3	TRBJ2-1	TGTGCCATCAGTGAGTCCCTGACAGGGAGCGACTACAATGAGCAGTTCTTC	CAISESLTGSDYNEQFF
.	.	TRBV6-5	TRBJ1-1	TGTGCCAGCAGCAGACGGGAAAATTTGCCTGAAGCTTTCTTT	CASSRRENLPEAFF
.	TRBD1	TRBV7-9	TRBJ1-2	TGTGCCAGCAGGCATCGGGACAGCCTCTATGGCTACACCTTC	CASRHRDSLYGYTF
.	.	TRBV7-9	TRBJ1-1	TGTGCCAGCAGCGACAGGAGGAACACTGAAGCTTTCTTT	CASSDRRNTEAFF